This T cell receptor (beta chain) was observed in a study of patients and donors after allogeneic stem cell transplantation. MiXCR was run by TCRdb on the RT-PCR reads, yielding one entry per CDR3 protein. Here the sample spans fewer than 500,000 distinct CDR3 sequences, 15% to 20% being singletons. This clonotype was seen a few times. The specimen sequenced was blood, either unsorted or a sorted T cell fraction (not recorded which). The sequence derives from a human donor who was either an allogeneic HSCT recipient or a stem cell or donor lymphocyte infusion donor (not recorded which). It is not recorded whose cells these are; they may come from a transplant donor.

The CDR3 spells CSARETSPIRDTQYF. The CDR3 nucleotides read TGCAGTGCTAGAGAGACTAGCCCGATCCGGGATACGCAGTATTTT. The chain carries TRBV20-1 and TRBJ2-3, with 7 bases identical to TRBD2. J gave up 6 bases and V 0 bases, and 9 bases lay outside the gene matches. The CDR3 runs 15 residues. Germline V gene sequence: CDR1 DFQATT, CDR2 SNEGSKA (reference sequence).